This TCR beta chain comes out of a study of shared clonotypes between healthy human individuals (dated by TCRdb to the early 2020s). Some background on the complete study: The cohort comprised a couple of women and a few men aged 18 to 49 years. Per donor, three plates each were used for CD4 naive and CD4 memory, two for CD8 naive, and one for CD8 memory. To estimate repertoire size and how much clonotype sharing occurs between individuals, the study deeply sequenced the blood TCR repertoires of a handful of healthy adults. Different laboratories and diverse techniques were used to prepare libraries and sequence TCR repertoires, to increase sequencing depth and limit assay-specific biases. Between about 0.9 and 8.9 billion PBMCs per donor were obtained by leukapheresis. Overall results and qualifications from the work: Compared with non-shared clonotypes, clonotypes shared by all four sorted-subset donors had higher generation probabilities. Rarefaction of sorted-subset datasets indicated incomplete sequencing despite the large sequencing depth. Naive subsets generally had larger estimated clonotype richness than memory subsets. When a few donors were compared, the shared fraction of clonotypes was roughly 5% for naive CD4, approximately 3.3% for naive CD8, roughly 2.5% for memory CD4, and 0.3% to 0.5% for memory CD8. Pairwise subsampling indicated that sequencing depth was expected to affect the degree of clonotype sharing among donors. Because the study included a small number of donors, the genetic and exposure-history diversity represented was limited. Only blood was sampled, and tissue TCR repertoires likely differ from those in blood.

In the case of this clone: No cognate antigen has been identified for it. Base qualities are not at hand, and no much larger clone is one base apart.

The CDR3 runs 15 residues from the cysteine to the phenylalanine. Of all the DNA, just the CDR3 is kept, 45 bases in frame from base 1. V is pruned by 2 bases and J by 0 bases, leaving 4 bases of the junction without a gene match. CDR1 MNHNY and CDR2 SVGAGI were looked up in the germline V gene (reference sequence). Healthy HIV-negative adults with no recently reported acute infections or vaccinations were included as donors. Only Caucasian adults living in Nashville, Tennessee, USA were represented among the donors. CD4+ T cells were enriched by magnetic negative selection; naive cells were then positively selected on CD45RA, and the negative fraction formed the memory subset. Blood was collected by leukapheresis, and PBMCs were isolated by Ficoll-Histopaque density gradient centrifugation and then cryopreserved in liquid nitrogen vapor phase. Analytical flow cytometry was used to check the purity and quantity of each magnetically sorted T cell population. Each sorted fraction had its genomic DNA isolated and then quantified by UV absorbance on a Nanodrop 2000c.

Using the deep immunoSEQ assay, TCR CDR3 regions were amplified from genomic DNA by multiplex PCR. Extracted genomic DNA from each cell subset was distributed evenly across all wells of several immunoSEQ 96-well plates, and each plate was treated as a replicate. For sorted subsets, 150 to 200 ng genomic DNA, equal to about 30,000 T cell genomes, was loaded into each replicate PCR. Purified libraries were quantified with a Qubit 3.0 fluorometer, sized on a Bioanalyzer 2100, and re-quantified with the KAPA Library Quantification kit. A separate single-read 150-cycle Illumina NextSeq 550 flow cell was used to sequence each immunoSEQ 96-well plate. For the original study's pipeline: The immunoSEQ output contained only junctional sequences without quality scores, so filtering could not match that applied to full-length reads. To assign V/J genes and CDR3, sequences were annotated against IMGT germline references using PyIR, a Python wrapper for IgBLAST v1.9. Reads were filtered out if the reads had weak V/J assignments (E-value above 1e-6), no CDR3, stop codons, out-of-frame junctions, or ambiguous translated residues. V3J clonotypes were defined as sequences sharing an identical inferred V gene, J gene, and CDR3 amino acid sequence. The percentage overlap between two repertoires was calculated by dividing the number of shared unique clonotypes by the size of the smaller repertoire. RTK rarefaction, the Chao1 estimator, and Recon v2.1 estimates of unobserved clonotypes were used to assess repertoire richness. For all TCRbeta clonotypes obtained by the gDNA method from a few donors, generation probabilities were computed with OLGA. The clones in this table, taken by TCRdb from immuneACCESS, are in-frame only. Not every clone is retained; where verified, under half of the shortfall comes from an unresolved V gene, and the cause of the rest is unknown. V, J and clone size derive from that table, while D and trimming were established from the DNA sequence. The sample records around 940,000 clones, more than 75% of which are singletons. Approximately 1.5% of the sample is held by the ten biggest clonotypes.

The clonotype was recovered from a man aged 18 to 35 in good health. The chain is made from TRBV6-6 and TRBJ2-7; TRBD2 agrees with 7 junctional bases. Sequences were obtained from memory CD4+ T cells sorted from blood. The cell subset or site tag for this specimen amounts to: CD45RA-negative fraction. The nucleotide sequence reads TGTGCCAGCAGTTACGTCGGCGGGAGCTCCTACGAGCAGTACTTC. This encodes CASSYVGGSSYEQYF.